A selection of T cell receptor beta chains follows, all from one sample in a study of early T cells in non-severe SARS-CoV-2 infection. In TCRdb, the 5' RACE reads were re-called with MiXCR into one record per CDR3 protein. The data show 60,000 to 90,000 distinct CDR3 sequences, about 9.6% seen once. The sample taken for sequencing was whole blood. The receptors come from an adult who was a healthcare worker with PCR-confirmed SARS-CoV-2 infection or an uninfected control (not recorded which). Both conserved end residues are part of each CDR3. The D gene is left open where the match is weak. Where a row states a size, it is once, few, many or the class of an expanded clone; other rows omit it.

V gene	J gene	clone size	D gene	CDR3 protein	CDR3 DNA
TRBV12-3/TRBV12-4	TRBJ2-1	few	TRBD2	CASSFRVAFGTSANSYNEQFF	TGTGCCAGCAGTTTCCGAGTCGCATTCGGGACTAGCGCGAACTCCTACAATGAGCAGTTCTTC
TRBV7-8	TRBJ1-2	many	NA	CASSLSGQSSYGYTF	TGTGCCAGCAGCTTGTCCGGACAGAGTTCGTATGGCTACACCTTC
TRBV5-1	TRBJ1-1	many	TRBD1	CASSQSGQGHEAFF	TGCGCCAGCAGCCAATCGGGACAGGGTCATGAAGCTTTCTTT
TRBV11-1	TRBJ2-2	NA	NA	CASSPALKGELFF	TGTGCCAGCAGCCCCGCCTTGAAGGGGGAGCTGTTTTTT
TRBV7-9	TRBJ2-5	many	NA	CASSLEVGTETQYF	TGTGCCAGCAGCTTAGAGGTGGGGACAGAGACCCAGTACTTC
TRBV7-8	TRBJ2-7	NA	NA	CASSPGDSGPRTGYF	TGTGCCAGCAGCCCCGGGGACAGCGGGCCCCGCACGGGGTACTTC
TRBV2	TRBJ1-5	many	NA	CASRTYSNQPQHF	TGTGCCAGCAGGACCTATAGCAATCAGCCCCAGCATTTT
TRBV24-1	TRBJ2-3	many	TRBD1	CATRWGSGTDNLDTDTQYF	TGTGCCACCAGGTGGGGCTCGGGGACAGACAATCTAGACACAGATACGCAGTATTTT
TRBV10-2	TRBJ1-6	many	TRBD1	CASRQGGNSPLHF	TGCGCCAGCAGACAGGGGGGCAATTCACCCCTCCACTTT
TRBV28	TRBJ1-6	NA	NA	CASSPRQDSPLHF	TGTGCCAGCAGTCCCCGACAGGACTCACCCCTCCACTTT
TRBV11-2	TRBJ2-2	many	NA	CASSLGQWTANTGELFF	TGTGCCAGCAGCTTAGGTCAATGGACAGCGAACACCGGGGAGCTGTTTTTT
TRBV7-2	TRBJ2-7	few	TRBD1	CASTGPGQGVYEQYF	TGTGCCAGCACTGGACCGGGACAGGGAGTCTACGAGCAGTACTTC
TRBV4-2	TRBJ1-1	NA	NA	CASSQPRRIDIEAFF	TGTGCCAGCAGCCAACCCAGACGAATAGACATTGAAGCTTTCTTT
TRBV21-1	TRBJ2-3	many	NA	CASSKTGSRGYF	TGTGCCAGCAGCAAAACAGGATCCCGTGGGTATTTT
TRBV3-1	TRBJ2-5	many	NA	CASSQVDRGQETQYF	TGTGCCAGCAGCCAAGTTGACAGAGGGCAAGAGACCCAGTACTTC
TRBV20-1	TRBJ2-7	few	NA	CSAKDTYEQYF	TGCAGTGCCAAGGACACGTACGAGCAGTACTTC
TRBV6-5	TRBJ2-3	NA	NA	CASAAGLTGGDTQYF	TGTGCCAGCGCCGCGGGACTTACAGGAGGAGATACGCAGTATTTT
TRBV2	TRBJ2-7	few	NA	CASSGAGTTNSYEQYF	TGTGCCAGCAGCGGCGCCGGGACAACTAACTCCTACGAGCAGTACTTC
TRBV6-1	TRBJ2-5	many	TRBD2	CASTEREEETQYF	TGTGCCAGCACCGAACGGGAGGAAGAGACCCAGTACTTC
TRBV4-1	TRBJ2-7	NA	NA	CASSPRYTAYPEQYF	TGCGCCAGCAGCCCCCGTTACACAGCTTACCCCGAGCAGTACTTC
TRBV29-1	TRBJ1-1	many	NA	CSVEGNTEAFF	TGCAGCGTTGAAGGGAACACTGAAGCTTTCTTT
TRBV10-2	TRBJ2-5	NA	NA	CASSESFGTNQETQYF	TGCGCCAGCAGTGAGTCATTTGGGACAAACCAAGAGACCCAGTACTTC
TRBV7-9	TRBJ2-5	NA	TRBD1	CASSFGRDRAETQYF	TGTGCCAGCAGCTTCGGCCGGGACAGGGCAGAGACCCAGTACTTC
TRBV14	TRBJ1-4	many	TRBD1	CASSHEDRENEKLFF	TGTGCCAGCAGCCATGAAGACAGGGAGAATGAAAAACTGTTTTTT
TRBV12-5	TRBJ1-1	many	NA	CASKEGGTEAFF	TGTGCTAGTAAGGAGGGAGGGACTGAAGCTTTCTTT
TRBV7-2	TRBJ2-7	many	NA	CASSREPGPVGEQYF	TGTGCCAGCAGCCGTGAACCGGGGCCGGTGGGTGAGCAGTACTTC
TRBV6-4	TRBJ2-3	NA	TRBD2	CASRRLAGGTDTQYF	TGTGCCAGCAGGAGACTAGCGGGAGGCACAGATACGCAGTATTTT
TRBV19	TRBJ2-1	few	TRBD2	CASSRSGRAYSEQFF	TGTGCCAGTAGCCGTAGCGGGAGGGCCTACAGTGAGCAGTTCTTC
TRBV4-1	TRBJ2-1	NA	NA	CATSRYNEQFF	TGCGCCACCAGCCGTTACAATGAGCAGTTCTTC
TRBV30	TRBJ1-2	NA	TRBD1	CALRDSTNYGYTF	TGTGCCCTCCGGGACAGTACTAACTATGGCTACACCTTC
TRBV7-8	TRBJ1-3	NA	NA	CASSLSRDPGNTIYF	TGTGCCAGCAGCTTGTCGAGGGATCCCGGAAACACCATATATTTT
TRBV5-1	TRBJ2-1	NA	TRBD2	CASSSWKREVYNEQFF	TGCGCCAGCAGCTCGTGGAAGCGGGAGGTATACAATGAGCAGTTCTTC
TRBV6-2/TRBV6-3	TRBJ2-7	NA	NA	CASSYEGGSSYEQYF	TGTGCCAGCAGTTACGAAGGCGGTAGCTCCTACGAGCAGTACTTC
TRBV19	TRBJ1-2	NA	TRBD1	CASSIGTGTGDYGYTF	TGTGCCAGTAGTATCGGAACCGGGACAGGCGACTATGGCTACACCTTC
TRBV4-1	TRBJ1-3	many	NA	CASSQDPGNTIYF	TGCGCCAGCAGCCAAGACCCTGGAAACACCATATATTTT
TRBV6-5	TRBJ1-1	NA	NA	CASSYSLSREAFF	TGTGCCAGCAGTTACTCGCTCTCGCGGGAGGCTTTCTTT
TRBV7-9	TRBJ2-3	few	TRBD2	CASSPRLAGGLRTDTQYF	TGTGCCAGCAGCCCTAGACTAGCGGGAGGCCTCCGCACAGATACGCAGTATTTT
TRBV20-1	TRBJ2-7	NA	NA	CSALGGQKYEQYF	TGCAGTGCTTTAGGTGGGCAGAAATACGAGCAGTACTTC
TRBV30	TRBJ1-5	NA	NA	CAWNRGINQPQHF	TGTGCCTGGAACCGGGGTATCAATCAGCCCCAGCATTTT
TRBV6-6	TRBJ2-7	many	NA	CASSYGGGPYEQYF	TGTGCCAGCAGTTACGGGGGAGGACCCTACGAGCAGTACTTC
TRBV5-1	TRBJ2-1	many	NA	CASSLGGVGDEQFF	TGCGCCAGCAGCTTGGGGGGAGTTGGCGATGAGCAGTTCTTC
TRBV4-2	TRBJ1-2	many	TRBD1	CASSQDDTGGGYGYTF	TGTGCCAGCAGCCAAGATGATACAGGGGGGGGCTATGGCTACACCTTC
TRBV11-2	TRBJ2-5	few	NA	CASSSQRALETQYF	TGTGCCAGCAGCTCTCAAAGGGCTCTGGAGACCCAGTACTTC
TRBV10-3	TRBJ2-3	few	TRBD2	CASRGGADTQYF	TGTGCCAGCCGGGGAGGGGCAGATACGCAGTATTTT
TRBV20-1	TRBJ2-2	few	TRBD1	CRPRQGRTGELFF	TGCAGACCCCGACAGGGAAGAACCGGGGAGCTGTTTTTT
TRBV12-3/TRBV12-4	TRBJ2-1	many	NA	CASQSPGSNEQFF	TGTGCCAGCCAGAGCCCGGGCTCGAATGAGCAGTTCTTC
TRBV6-6	TRBJ1-1	many	TRBD1	CASTPQGANTEAFF	TGTGCCAGCACCCCTCAGGGGGCAAACACTGAAGCTTTCTTT
TRBV6-6	TRBJ1-6	many	TRBD1	CASRLAGGSYNSPLHF	TGTGCCAGCAGACTAGCAGGGGGCTCCTATAATTCACCCCTCCACTTT
TRBV18	TRBJ2-2	many	NA	CASSPRSEHTGELFF	TGTGCCAGCTCCCCCAGAAGCGAACACACCGGGGAGCTGTTTTTT